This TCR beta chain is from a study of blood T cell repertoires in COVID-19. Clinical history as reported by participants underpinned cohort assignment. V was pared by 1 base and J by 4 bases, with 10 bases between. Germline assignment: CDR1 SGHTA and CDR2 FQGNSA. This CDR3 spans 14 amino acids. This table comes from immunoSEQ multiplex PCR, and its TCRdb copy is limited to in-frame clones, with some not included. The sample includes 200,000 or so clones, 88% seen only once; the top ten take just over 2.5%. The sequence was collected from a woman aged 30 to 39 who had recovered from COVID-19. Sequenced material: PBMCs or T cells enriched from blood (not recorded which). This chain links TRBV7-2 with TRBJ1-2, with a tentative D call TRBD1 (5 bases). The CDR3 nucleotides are TGTGCCAGCAGCTTAGAGGGGCTCGTCTATGGCTACACCTTC. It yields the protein CASSLEGLVYGYTF.